This is a list of T cell receptor beta chains from one sample in a study of blood T cell repertoires in COVID-19. TCRdb keeps only in-frame clones here, not all; method: immunoSEQ multiplex PCR. The profile shows 400,000 to 450,000 clones, around 89% of them singletons. Sample: peripheral blood. The receptor set was obtained from a woman aged 35 to 49 with COVID-19, enrolled during active disease. The CDR3 runs from the conserved cysteine through the conserved F or W. The order of the fields is J gene, V gene, D gene, clone size, CDR3 DNA, CDR3 protein. D genes are given only for firm matches. The size field is filled for only some rows; it gives once, few, many or a size class.

j_call: TRBJ1-2; v_call: TRBV23-1; d_call: TRBD1; clone_size: -; cdr3_nt: TGCGCCAGCAGTCAATCGGGGGATAGGACAGGAGACTATGGCTACACCTTC; cdr3_aa: CASSQSGDRTGDYGYTF
j_call: TRBJ1-1; v_call: TRBV3-1/TRBV3-2; d_call: -; clone_size: -; cdr3_nt: TGTGCCAGCAGCCAAGACCAGGACAGACCGAACACTGAAGCTTTCTTT; cdr3_aa: CASSQDQDRPNTEAFF
j_call: TRBJ1-1; v_call: TRBV30; d_call: -; clone_size: -; cdr3_nt: TGTGCCTGGAGTACCGGGGTTGGGACTGAAGCTTTCTTT; cdr3_aa: CAWSTGVGTEAFF
j_call: TRBJ1-2; v_call: TRBV6-6; d_call: TRBD1; clone_size: -; cdr3_nt: TGTGCCAGCAGAAAGGACAGGGCGTATGGCTACACCTTC; cdr3_aa: CASRKDRAYGYTF
j_call: TRBJ2-1; v_call: TRBV27; d_call: TRBD1; clone_size: once; cdr3_nt: TGTGCCAGCAGCCTGGGACAGGGGGCGATCAATGAGCAGTTCTTC; cdr3_aa: CASSLGQGAINEQFF
j_call: TRBJ2-7; v_call: TRBV10-3; d_call: TRBD1; clone_size: -; cdr3_nt: TGTGCCATCAGGGGACAGGTCGAGCAGTACTTC; cdr3_aa: CAIRGQVEQYF
j_call: TRBJ1-5; v_call: TRBV7-2; d_call: TRBD1; clone_size: -; cdr3_nt: TGTGCCAGCAGCTCCAGGACAGGGCTAGGTCAGCCCCAGCATTTT; cdr3_aa: CASSSRTGLGQPQHF
j_call: TRBJ2-2; v_call: TRBV18; d_call: -; clone_size: few; cdr3_nt: TGTGCCAGCTCCTCTCCGGGGTCTACGAACACCGGGGAGCTGTTTTTT; cdr3_aa: CASSSPGSTNTGELFF
j_call: TRBJ1-4; v_call: TRBV6-5; d_call: -; clone_size: -; cdr3_nt: TGTGCCAGCAGTCCCGAGGGTGCAACTAATGAAAAACTGTTTTTT; cdr3_aa: CASSPEGATNEKLFF
j_call: TRBJ2-7; v_call: TRBV7-2; d_call: -; clone_size: -; cdr3_nt: TGTGCCAGCAGCAAACAAGCCTCTACTAAGGAGCAGTACTTC; cdr3_aa: CASSKQASTKEQYF
j_call: TRBJ1-1; v_call: TRBV6-5; d_call: -; clone_size: once; cdr3_nt: TGTGCCAGCAGTTACTCGAAGTGGGGCGCAATTAGTGAAGCTTTCTTT; cdr3_aa: CASSYSKWGAISEAFF
j_call: TRBJ2-3; v_call: TRBV6-4; d_call: TRBD1; clone_size: few; cdr3_nt: TGTGCCAGCAGTGACGGGGCAGGGGGTTCATCGGATACGCAGTATTTT; cdr3_aa: CASSDGAGGSSDTQYF
j_call: TRBJ2-2; v_call: TRBV7-2; d_call: TRBD1; clone_size: -; cdr3_nt: TGTGCCAGCAGCACTAGGCCACAGGGGAACACCGAGGAGCTGTTTTTT; cdr3_aa: CASSTRPQGNTEELFF
j_call: TRBJ2-4; v_call: TRBV6-2/TRBV6-3; d_call: -; clone_size: -; cdr3_nt: TGTGCCAGCAGTATGGGGACTCCACTAGCCAAAAACATTCAGTACTTC; cdr3_aa: CASSMGTPLAKNIQYF
j_call: TRBJ1-1; v_call: TRBV18; d_call: -; clone_size: many; cdr3_nt: TGTGCCAGCTCACCAAGGGGGAACACTGAAGCTTTCTTT; cdr3_aa: CASSPRGNTEAFF
j_call: TRBJ1-5; v_call: TRBV7-2; d_call: -; clone_size: -; cdr3_nt: TGTGCCAGCAGCTTAGGTAGGGGTCTCGGTCAGCCCCAGCATTTT; cdr3_aa: CASSLGRGLGQPQHF
j_call: TRBJ2-7; v_call: TRBV10-3; d_call: TRBD2; clone_size: once; cdr3_nt: TGTGCCATCAGGGCGACCGGGACTAGCTTCGACGAGCAGTACTTC; cdr3_aa: CAIRATGTSFDEQYF
j_call: TRBJ1-5; v_call: TRBV27; d_call: TRBD1; clone_size: -; cdr3_nt: TGTGCCAGCAGTTTTCTGACCCCCACAGGGGAGCTGAATCAGCCCCAGCATTTT; cdr3_aa: CASSFLTPTGELNQPQHF
j_call: TRBJ1-2; v_call: TRBV5-4; d_call: -; clone_size: -; cdr3_nt: TGTGCCAGCAGACTCCCGGGTAACTATGGCTACACCTTC; cdr3_aa: CASRLPGNYGYTF
j_call: TRBJ2-7; v_call: TRBV4-1; d_call: TRBD1; clone_size: few; cdr3_nt: TGCGCCAGCAGCTCCTACGGGACAGGGAGCTACGAGCAGTACTTC; cdr3_aa: CASSSYGTGSYEQYF
j_call: TRBJ1-1; v_call: TRBV15; d_call: -; clone_size: -; cdr3_nt: TGTGCCACCAGGGGGCGCGGAAATGGTGAAGCTTTCTTT; cdr3_aa: CATRGRGNGEAFF
j_call: TRBJ2-1; v_call: TRBV9; d_call: -; clone_size: -; cdr3_nt: TGTGCCAGCAGCGTAGTTCTCCCGGGACTGACCTCCTACAATGAGCAGTTCTTC; cdr3_aa: CASSVVLPGLTSYNEQFF
j_call: TRBJ1-2; v_call: TRBV29-1; d_call: -; clone_size: -; cdr3_nt: TGCAGCGTTTCCACAGAGCCCGTTGGGTATGGCTACACCTTC; cdr3_aa: CSVSTEPVGYGYTF
j_call: TRBJ2-2; v_call: TRBV11-3; d_call: -; clone_size: -; cdr3_nt: TGTGCCAGCAGCTCCGACAGGCCTGGGGAGCTGTTTTTT; cdr3_aa: CASSSDRPGELFF
j_call: TRBJ1-2; v_call: TRBV11-2; d_call: TRBD1; clone_size: -; cdr3_nt: TGTGCCAGCAGCTTCGGGCGACAGGGGCACTATGGCTACACCTTC; cdr3_aa: CASSFGRQGHYGYTF
j_call: TRBJ1-2; v_call: TRBV7-2; d_call: -; clone_size: -; cdr3_nt: TGTGCCAGCAGCCCAGGGGAAGTGGGCTATGGCTACACCTTC; cdr3_aa: CASSPGEVGYGYTF
j_call: TRBJ1-2; v_call: TRBV7-2; d_call: -; clone_size: -; cdr3_nt: TGTGCCAGCAGCGCCGACAGTTATGGCTACACCTTC; cdr3_aa: CASSADSYGYTF
j_call: TRBJ2-2; v_call: TRBV9; d_call: TRBD1; clone_size: -; cdr3_nt: TGTGCCAGCAGCGTAGTTGGGACAGGGGCCGGGGAGCTGTTTTTT; cdr3_aa: CASSVVGTGAGELFF
j_call: TRBJ2-2; v_call: TRBV30; d_call: TRBD1; clone_size: -; cdr3_nt: TGTGCCTGGAGAAACAGGGGGGTCGACACCGGGGAGCTGTTTTTT; cdr3_aa: CAWRNRGVDTGELFF
j_call: TRBJ1-4; v_call: TRBV30; d_call: TRBD1; clone_size: -; cdr3_nt: TGTGCCTGGAGCGGACAGGGCGTTGAAAAACTGTTTTTT; cdr3_aa: CAWSGQGVEKLFF
j_call: TRBJ1-6; v_call: TRBV27; d_call: -; clone_size: -; cdr3_nt: TGTGCCAGCAACGAACGGCAGGGAAAAAATTCACCCCTCCACTTT; cdr3_aa: CASNERQGKNSPLHF
j_call: TRBJ2-7; v_call: TRBV27; d_call: -; clone_size: -; cdr3_nt: TGTGCCAGCAGACCAACGACAGGCAGCTCCTACGAGCAGTACTTC; cdr3_aa: CASRPTTGSSYEQYF
j_call: TRBJ1-4; v_call: TRBV4-3; d_call: -; clone_size: -; cdr3_nt: TGCGCCAGCAGCCAAGATCGGACGGGGACTAATGAAAAACTGTTTTTT; cdr3_aa: CASSQDRTGTNEKLFF
j_call: TRBJ1-5; v_call: TRBV7-8; d_call: -; clone_size: -; cdr3_nt: TGTGCCAGCAGCTTCGGACAGCACAATCAGCCCCAGCATTTT; cdr3_aa: CASSFGQHNQPQHF
j_call: TRBJ1-1; v_call: TRBV7-9; d_call: -; clone_size: -; cdr3_nt: TGTGCCAGCAGCTTGACAACAGGGATGAACACTGAAGCTTTCTTT; cdr3_aa: CASSLTTGMNTEAFF
j_call: TRBJ2-7; v_call: TRBV12-3/TRBV12-4; d_call: TRBD1; clone_size: -; cdr3_nt: TGTGCCAGCGCGGACAGGGCCCCCTACGAGCAGTACTTC; cdr3_aa: CASADRAPYEQYF
j_call: TRBJ2-7; v_call: TRBV18; d_call: -; clone_size: -; cdr3_nt: TGTGCCAGCTCACCAGCTGCTAGCTACGAGCAGTACTTC; cdr3_aa: CASSPAASYEQYF
j_call: TRBJ2-5; v_call: TRBV5-6; d_call: TRBD2; clone_size: -; cdr3_nt: TGTGCCAGCAGCTTCGCCGCGGCGGGGGCCCAGTACTTC; cdr3_aa: CASSFAAAGAQYF
j_call: TRBJ2-7; v_call: TRBV27; d_call: -; clone_size: -; cdr3_nt: TGTGCCAGCAGTTTCGAGTGGGAGCAGTACTTC; cdr3_aa: CASSFEWEQYF
j_call: TRBJ2-1; v_call: TRBV4-3; d_call: -; clone_size: -; cdr3_nt: TGCGCCAGCAGCCAAGCGGGACTGGGGCAGTTCTTC; cdr3_aa: CASSQAGLGQFF
j_call: TRBJ1-4; v_call: TRBV5-6; d_call: TRBD1; clone_size: -; cdr3_nt: TGTGCCAGCAGCTTGGGGGGACAGGGGGCCGAAAAACTGTTTTTT; cdr3_aa: CASSLGGQGAEKLFF
j_call: TRBJ1-3; v_call: TRBV15; d_call: TRBD1; clone_size: -; cdr3_nt: TGTGCCACCAGCAGAACAGGGGCTTTGGGAAACACCATATATTTT; cdr3_aa: CATSRTGALGNTIYF
j_call: TRBJ1-2; v_call: TRBV7-3; d_call: TRBD1; clone_size: once; cdr3_nt: TGTGCCAGCAGCGCTTCAGGGGGCTCTGGCTACACCTTC; cdr3_aa: CASSASGGSGYTF
j_call: TRBJ2-7; v_call: TRBV19; d_call: -; clone_size: few; cdr3_nt: TGTGCCAGTAGCTACAGGGTGGACTACGAGCAGTACTTC; cdr3_aa: CASSYRVDYEQYF
j_call: TRBJ1-3; v_call: TRBV4-1; d_call: -; clone_size: -; cdr3_nt: TGCGCCAGCAGCCAAGCACTTGTGAACTCTGGAAACACCATATATTTT; cdr3_aa: CASSQALVNSGNTIYF
j_call: TRBJ1-5; v_call: TRBV28; d_call: -; clone_size: -; cdr3_nt: TGTGCCAGCAGAAGCAGGCGTAGCAATCAGCCCCAGCATTTT; cdr3_aa: CASRSRRSNQPQHF
j_call: TRBJ1-1; v_call: TRBV6-4; d_call: TRBD1; clone_size: -; cdr3_nt: TGTGCCAGCAGTGACCGGCCAGGGGGGGAAGCTTTCTTT; cdr3_aa: CASSDRPGGEAFF
j_call: TRBJ2-7; v_call: TRBV7-2; d_call: TRBD1; clone_size: -; cdr3_nt: TGTGCCAGCAGCTTCGGGACAGGGGCCTACGAGCAGTACTTC; cdr3_aa: CASSFGTGAYEQYF
j_call: TRBJ1-1; v_call: TRBV6-4; d_call: TRBD1; clone_size: -; cdr3_nt: TGTGCCAGCAGCGACGGGACAGGAGACACTGAAGCTTTCTTT; cdr3_aa: CASSDGTGDTEAFF
j_call: TRBJ1-5; v_call: TRBV19; d_call: -; clone_size: -; cdr3_nt: TGTGCCAGTAGTATTCGGGCAGGGTTGGGTCAGCCCCAGCATTTT; cdr3_aa: CASSIRAGLGQPQHF
j_call: TRBJ2-1; v_call: TRBV24-1; d_call: TRBD2; clone_size: -; cdr3_nt: TGTGCCACCAGTGAAACTAGCGGGACCAACAATGAGCAGTTCTTC; cdr3_aa: CATSETSGTNNEQFF
j_call: TRBJ2-3; v_call: TRBV6-4; d_call: TRBD2; clone_size: -; cdr3_nt: TGTGCCAGCAAGCGGGAGGGTTTCACAGATACGCAGTATTTT; cdr3_aa: CASKREGFTDTQYF
j_call: TRBJ1-1; v_call: TRBV3-1/TRBV3-2; d_call: -; clone_size: -; cdr3_nt: TGTGCCAGCAGCCAGCCCGGGTCCGGGACTGAAGCTTTCTTT; cdr3_aa: CASSQPGSGTEAFF
j_call: TRBJ1-5; v_call: TRBV28; d_call: -; clone_size: -; cdr3_nt: TGTGCCAGCAGTTTCTTACAGGGAAGAGGTTCGAGGAATCAGCCCCAGCATTTT; cdr3_aa: CASSFLQGRGSRNQPQHF